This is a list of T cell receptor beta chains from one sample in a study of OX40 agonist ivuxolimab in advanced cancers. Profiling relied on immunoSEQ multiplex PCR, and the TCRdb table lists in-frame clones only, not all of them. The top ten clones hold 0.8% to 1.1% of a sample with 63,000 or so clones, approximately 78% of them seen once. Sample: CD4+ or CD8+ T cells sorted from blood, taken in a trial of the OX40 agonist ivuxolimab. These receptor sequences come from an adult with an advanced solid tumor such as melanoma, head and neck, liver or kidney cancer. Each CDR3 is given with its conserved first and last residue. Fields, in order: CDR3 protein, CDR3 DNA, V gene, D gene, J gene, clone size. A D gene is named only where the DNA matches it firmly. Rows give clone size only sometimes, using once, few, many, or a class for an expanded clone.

CDR3aa: CASSPGHLSYYGYTF
CDR3nt: TGTGCCAGCAGCCCGGGACACCTCTCTTACTATGGCTACACCTTC
v_gene: TRBV14
d_gene: NA
j_gene: TRBJ1-2
abundance: NA

CDR3aa: CAWGGTPQRF
CDR3nt: TGTGCCTGGGGCGGGACCCCGCAGCGCTTC
v_gene: TRBV30
d_gene: NA
j_gene: TRBJ2-7
abundance: NA

CDR3aa: CASSEVVPSGSPLHF
CDR3nt: TGTGCCAGCAGTGAAGTTGTTCCGTCGGGTTCACCCCTCCACTTT
v_gene: TRBV6-1
d_gene: NA
j_gene: TRBJ1-6
abundance: NA

CDR3aa: CASSADQTSNKSRANVLTF
CDR3nt: TGTGCCAGCAGCGCGGATCAAACAAGCAACAAAAGTCGGGCCAACGTCCTGACTTTC
v_gene: TRBV7-2
d_gene: NA
j_gene: TRBJ2-6
abundance: NA

CDR3aa: CASSYSQGGSEKLFF
CDR3nt: TGTGCCAGCAGTTACTCACAGGGAGGGAGTGAAAAACTGTTTTTT
v_gene: TRBV6-5
d_gene: NA
j_gene: TRBJ1-4
abundance: NA

CDR3aa: CAWTRGGRDQPQHF
CDR3nt: TGTGCCTGGACCCGAGGGGGTCGAGATCAGCCCCAGCATTTT
v_gene: TRBV30
d_gene: NA
j_gene: TRBJ1-5
abundance: NA

CDR3aa: CASSGQRGVTDTQYF
CDR3nt: TGTGCCAGCAGCGGACAGCGGGGGGTCACAGATACGCAGTATTTT
v_gene: TRBV13
d_gene: TRBD2
j_gene: TRBJ2-3
abundance: NA

CDR3aa: CATSSRGQGGKLAKNIQYF
CDR3nt: TGTGCCACCAGCAGTCGAGGGCAGGGAGGGAAGCTAGCCAAAAACATTCAGTACTTC
v_gene: TRBV15
d_gene: TRBD2
j_gene: TRBJ2-4
abundance: NA

CDR3aa: CASSWDKNTGELFF
CDR3nt: TGCGCCAGCAGCTGGGACAAGAACACCGGGGAGCTGTTTTTT
v_gene: TRBV5-1
d_gene: NA
j_gene: TRBJ2-2
abundance: NA

CDR3aa: CASSLAGSPGTQYF
CDR3nt: TGTGCCAGCAGCTTAGCGGGCTCCCCGGGGACCCAGTACTTC
v_gene: TRBV7-6
d_gene: NA
j_gene: TRBJ2-5
abundance: few

CDR3aa: CASKGPGLNTEAFF
CDR3nt: TGTGCCAGCAAAGGGCCAGGGTTGAACACTGAAGCTTTCTTT
v_gene: TRBV28
d_gene: NA
j_gene: TRBJ1-1
abundance: NA

CDR3aa: CASREWDRGSGYTF
CDR3nt: TGTGCCAGCAGAGAGTGGGACAGGGGCTCTGGCTACACCTTC
v_gene: TRBV5-4
d_gene: TRBD1
j_gene: TRBJ1-2
abundance: NA

CDR3aa: CASSLEAGYEQYF
CDR3nt: TGTGCCAGCAGCTTAGAGGCCGGCTACGAGCAGTACTTC
v_gene: TRBV7-2
d_gene: NA
j_gene: TRBJ2-7
abundance: NA

CDR3aa: CASGGQGYTEAFF
CDR3nt: TGTGCCAGCGGAGGGCAGGGGTACACTGAAGCTTTCTTT
v_gene: TRBV7-2
d_gene: NA
j_gene: TRBJ1-1
abundance: NA

CDR3aa: CAWSVPSLGVYEQYF
CDR3nt: TGTGCCTGGAGTGTACCCTCACTTGGGGTCTACGAGCAGTACTTC
v_gene: TRBV30
d_gene: NA
j_gene: TRBJ2-7
abundance: NA

CDR3aa: CASRQWNTGELFF
CDR3nt: TGCGCCAGCAGACAATGGAACACCGGGGAGCTGTTTTTT
v_gene: TRBV10-1
d_gene: NA
j_gene: TRBJ2-2
abundance: NA

CDR3aa: CASRGAWDRSGANVLTF
CDR3nt: TGTGCCAGCAGGGGGGCTTGGGATCGCTCTGGGGCCAACGTCCTGACTTTC
v_gene: TRBV19
d_gene: NA
j_gene: TRBJ2-6
abundance: NA

CDR3aa: CASTKRGQETQYF
CDR3nt: TGTGCCAGCACCAAACGGGGGCAAGAGACCCAGTACTTC
v_gene: TRBV6-1
d_gene: NA
j_gene: TRBJ2-5
abundance: NA

CDR3aa: CASSPALDTQYF
CDR3nt: TGCGCCAGCAGTCCCGCACTAGATACGCAGTATTTT
v_gene: TRBV10-2
d_gene: NA
j_gene: TRBJ2-3
abundance: NA

CDR3aa: CASSPIEAGDNSPLHF
CDR3nt: TGTGCCAGCTCACCAATTGAGGCAGGGGATAATTCACCCCTCCACTTT
v_gene: TRBV18
d_gene: NA
j_gene: TRBJ1-6
abundance: NA

CDR3aa: CASWGRRRNTIYF
CDR3nt: TGTGCCAGCTGGGGGCGGCGGAGAAACACCATATATTTT
v_gene: TRBV28
d_gene: NA
j_gene: TRBJ1-3
abundance: NA

CDR3aa: CASRDTGGWQPQHF
CDR3nt: TGTGCCAGCAGGGACACAGGGGGCTGGCAGCCCCAGCATTTT
v_gene: TRBV6-1
d_gene: TRBD1
j_gene: TRBJ1-5
abundance: NA

CDR3aa: CASNRGQNQETQYF
CDR3nt: TGTGCCAGTAATCGGGGGCAGAACCAAGAGACCCAGTACTTC
v_gene: TRBV19
d_gene: NA
j_gene: TRBJ2-5
abundance: NA

CDR3aa: CASRAGAAYEQYF
CDR3nt: TGTGCCAGCAGGGCAGGGGCCGCCTACGAGCAGTACTTC
v_gene: TRBV6-1
d_gene: NA
j_gene: TRBJ2-7
abundance: NA

CDR3aa: CASSEQGAYGYTF
CDR3nt: TGTGCCAGCAGTGAACAGGGGGCCTATGGCTACACCTTC
v_gene: TRBV6-1
d_gene: TRBD1
j_gene: TRBJ1-2
abundance: NA

CDR3aa: CASSPGGSSYNEQFF
CDR3nt: TGTGCCAGCAGTCCCGGTGGGAGCTCCTACAATGAGCAGTTCTTC
v_gene: TRBV7-6
d_gene: NA
j_gene: TRBJ2-1
abundance: NA

CDR3aa: CASSYTVSTDTQYF
CDR3nt: TGTGCCAGCAGTTACACGGTTAGCACAGATACGCAGTATTTT
v_gene: TRBV6-5
d_gene: NA
j_gene: TRBJ2-3
abundance: NA

CDR3aa: CASSLPYEKLFF
CDR3nt: TGTGCCAGCAGCTTACCTTATGAAAAACTGTTTTTT
v_gene: TRBV7-6
d_gene: NA
j_gene: TRBJ1-4
abundance: NA

CDR3aa: CASSLKSGNTEAFF
CDR3nt: TGTGCCAGCAGTTTAAAGTCGGGGAACACTGAAGCTTTCTTT
v_gene: TRBV27
d_gene: NA
j_gene: TRBJ1-1
abundance: NA

CDR3aa: CAWSKGQGASSPLHF
CDR3nt: TGTGCCTGGAGTAAGGGACAGGGGGCCAGTTCACCCCTCCACTTT
v_gene: TRBV30
d_gene: TRBD1
j_gene: TRBJ1-6
abundance: NA

CDR3aa: CASSFQERDPQFF
CDR3nt: TGTGCCAGCTCATTCCAGGAAAGGGACCCGCAGTTCTTC
v_gene: TRBV18
d_gene: NA
j_gene: TRBJ2-1
abundance: NA

CDR3aa: CATQDRDSNQPQHF
CDR3nt: TGTGCCACCCAGGACAGAGATAGCAATCAGCCCCAGCATTTT
v_gene: TRBV19
d_gene: NA
j_gene: TRBJ1-5
abundance: NA

CDR3aa: CATRGSGSPLHF
CDR3nt: TGTGCTACACGGGGGTCCGGATCACCCCTCCACTTT
v_gene: TRBV6-6
d_gene: NA
j_gene: TRBJ1-6
abundance: NA

CDR3aa: CASSLQGVTYNEQFF
CDR3nt: TGTGCCAGCAGCTTGCAAGGGGTGACCTACAATGAGCAGTTCTTC
v_gene: TRBV5-4
d_gene: NA
j_gene: TRBJ2-1
abundance: once

CDR3aa: CASNHRRSGTYGYTF
CDR3nt: TGTGCCAGCAACCACCGCCGTAGCGGGACCTATGGCTACACCTTC
v_gene: TRBV5-4
d_gene: NA
j_gene: TRBJ1-2
abundance: NA

CDR3aa: CASSPPVGGRGGELFF
CDR3nt: TGCGCCAGCAGCCCCCCGGTTGGGGGGAGGGGCGGGGAGCTGTTTTTT
v_gene: TRBV4-1
d_gene: TRBD2
j_gene: TRBJ2-2
abundance: NA

CDR3aa: CASSLEGLLYNEQFF
CDR3nt: TGCGCCAGCAGCTTGGAGGGACTGTTATACAATGAGCAGTTCTTC
v_gene: TRBV5-1
d_gene: NA
j_gene: TRBJ2-1
abundance: NA

CDR3aa: CASSPLLYNEQFF
CDR3nt: TGTGCCAGTAGTCCGCTACTCTACAATGAGCAGTTCTTC
v_gene: TRBV19
d_gene: NA
j_gene: TRBJ2-1
abundance: few

CDR3aa: CASKSRRNTGELFF
CDR3nt: TGTGCCAGCAAATCGCGGCGGAACACCGGGGAGCTGTTTTTT
v_gene: TRBV6-5
d_gene: NA
j_gene: TRBJ2-2
abundance: few

CDR3aa: CASSAGTSGRETQYF
CDR3nt: TGTGCCAGTAGTGCCGGGACTAGCGGGCGGGAGACCCAGTACTTC
v_gene: TRBV19
d_gene: TRBD2
j_gene: TRBJ2-5
abundance: NA

CDR3aa: CASSVGGEGQPQHF
CDR3nt: TGCGCCAGCAGCGTTGGGGGAGAAGGTCAGCCCCAGCATTTT
v_gene: TRBV5-1
d_gene: NA
j_gene: TRBJ1-5
abundance: NA

CDR3aa: CASSSPSTGRKNEQFF
CDR3nt: TGTGCCAGCAGCTCGCCCTCCACAGGGAGGAAGAATGAGCAGTTCTTC
v_gene: TRBV5-6
d_gene: NA
j_gene: TRBJ2-1
abundance: NA

CDR3aa: CASSSSRGVRDTQYF
CDR3nt: TGTGCCAGCAGCTCATCACGGGGGGTGAGAGATACGCAGTATTTT
v_gene: TRBV7-2
d_gene: TRBD2
j_gene: TRBJ2-3
abundance: once

CDR3aa: CASSPISLTGGMNTEAFF
CDR3nt: TGTGCCAGCTCACCAATCTCCCTGACAGGTGGAATGAACACTGAAGCTTTCTTT
v_gene: TRBV18
d_gene: NA
j_gene: TRBJ1-1
abundance: few